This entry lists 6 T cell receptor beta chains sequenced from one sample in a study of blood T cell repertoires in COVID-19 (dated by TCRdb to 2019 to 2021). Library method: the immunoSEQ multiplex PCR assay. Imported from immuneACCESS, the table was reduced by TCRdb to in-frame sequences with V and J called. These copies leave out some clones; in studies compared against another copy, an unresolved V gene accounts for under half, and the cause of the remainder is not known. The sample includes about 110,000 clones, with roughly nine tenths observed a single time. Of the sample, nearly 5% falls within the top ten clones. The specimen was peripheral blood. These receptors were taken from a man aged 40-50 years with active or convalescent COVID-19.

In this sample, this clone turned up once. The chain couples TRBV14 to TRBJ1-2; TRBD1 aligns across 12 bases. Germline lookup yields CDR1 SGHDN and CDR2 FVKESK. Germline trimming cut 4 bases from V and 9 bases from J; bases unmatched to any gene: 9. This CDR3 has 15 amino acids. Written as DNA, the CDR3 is TGTGCCAGCAGCCCTGGGACAGGGGGCCCTGGCAGCTACACCTTC. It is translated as CASSPGTGGPGSYTF.

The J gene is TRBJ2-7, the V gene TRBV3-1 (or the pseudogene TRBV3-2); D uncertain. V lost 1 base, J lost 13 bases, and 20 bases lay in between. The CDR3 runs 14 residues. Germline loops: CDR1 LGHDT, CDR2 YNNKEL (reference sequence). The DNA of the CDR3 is TGTGCCAGCAGCCAAGTTTCGATGGCAGGAATCCAATACTTC. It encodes CASSQVSMAGIQYF.

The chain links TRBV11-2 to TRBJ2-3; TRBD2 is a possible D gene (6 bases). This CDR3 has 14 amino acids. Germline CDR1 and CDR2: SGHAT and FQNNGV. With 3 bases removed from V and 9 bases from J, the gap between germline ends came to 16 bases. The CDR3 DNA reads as TGTGCCAGCAGCTTGCAAGGGCCGCGGGAAACGCAGTATTTT. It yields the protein CASSLQGPRETQYF.

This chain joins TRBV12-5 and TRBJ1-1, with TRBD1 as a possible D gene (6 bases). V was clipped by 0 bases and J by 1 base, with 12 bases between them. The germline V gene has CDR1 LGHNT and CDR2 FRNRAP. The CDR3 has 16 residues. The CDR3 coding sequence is TGTGCTAGTGGTTTGGTAATGGGACAAAAGAACACTGAAGCTTTCTTT. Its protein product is CASGLVMGQKNTEAFF.

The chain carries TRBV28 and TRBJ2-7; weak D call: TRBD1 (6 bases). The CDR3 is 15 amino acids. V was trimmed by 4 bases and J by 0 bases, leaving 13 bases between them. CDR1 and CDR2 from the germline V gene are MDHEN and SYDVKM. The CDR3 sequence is CASSSPQGSSYEQYF. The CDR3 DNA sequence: TGTGCCAGCAGTTCCCCCCAGGGGAGCTCCTACGAGCAGTACTTC.

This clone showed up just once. This CDR3 is CASSVGDEKLFF. CDR3 DNA: TGTGCCAGCAGCGTCGGAGATGAAAAACTGTTTTTT. This chain joins TRBV9 and TRBJ1-4; D uncertain. The CDR3 has 12 residues. The V gene lost 2 bases and the J gene lost 6 bases, with 5 bases spanning the gap. Germline V gives CDR1 SGDLS, CDR2 YYNGEE.